Described below is a single T cell receptor (beta chain) sequence and its context. Original data processing: Amplification of reference gene primers was used by the study to estimate nucleated cell counts. Sequenced by immunoSEQ multiplex PCR; TCRdb stores in-frame clones only, minus some. That table is the source of V, J and clone size, and D and trimming were worked out from the DNA. Among about 75,000 clones, 84% were seen once, and the ten largest hold more than 20%. Germline CDR1 and CDR2: SEHNR and FQNEAQ (reference sequence). CDR3 length: 17 amino acids. Trimming removed 5 bases from V and 3 bases from J; junction bases left unmatched: 8. The source of the sample is a study of blood T cell repertoires in COVID-19. Study-wide context: COVID-19 samples collected from the United States, Italy and Spain covered acute and convalescent phases. Sample material is recorded as cDNA or gDNA derived from T cells, B-cell-depleted T cells, or PBMCs.

The chain combines TRBV7-9 with TRBJ1-4; TRBD1 matches at 11 bases. Sequencing used peripheral blood. This receptor was taken from a woman between 45 and 65 years old with acute or convalescent COVID-19. CDR3 loop: CASSTQDRGLANEKLFF. CDR3 sequence (DNA): TGTGCCAGCAGCACCCAGGACAGGGGGCTTGCTAATGAAAAACTGTTTTTT.